These T cell receptor beta chains were read from a single sample in a study of blood T cell repertoires in COVID-19. Clones were sequenced by immunoSEQ multiplex PCR, and TCRdb holds only the in-frame ones, with some missing. The data contain about 93,000 clones, about 90% of them singletons. The sample was peripheral blood. The receptors shown here come from a human donor with active COVID-19. The donor label of this sample is uncertain. CDR3s include the opening cysteine and the closing phenylalanine or tryptophan. D genes are given only for firm matches. A row's size may be missing; if present it is once, few, many or a size class.

d_call: -
clone_size: -
v_call: TRBV7-6
j_call: TRBJ2-3
cdr3_nt: TGTGCCAGCAGCGAATGGACAGTCACAGATACGCAGTATTTT
cdr3_aa: CASSEWTVTDTQYF

d_call: -
clone_size: -
v_call: TRBV6-2/TRBV6-3
j_call: TRBJ2-7
cdr3_nt: TGTGCCAGCAGTTCTATCCCAAAGGAGCGACGGGAGCAGTACTTC
cdr3_aa: CASSSIPKERREQYF

d_call: TRBD1
clone_size: -
v_call: TRBV15
j_call: TRBJ2-1
cdr3_nt: TGTGCCACCAGCAGGGATGGGACAGCGAACAATGAGCAGTTCTTC
cdr3_aa: CATSRDGTANNEQFF

d_call: -
clone_size: -
v_call: TRBV5-1
j_call: TRBJ1-2
cdr3_nt: TGCGCCAGCAGCCCGGGCTATGGCTACACCTTC
cdr3_aa: CASSPGYGYTF

d_call: -
clone_size: -
v_call: TRBV7-9
j_call: TRBJ1-2
cdr3_nt: TGTGCCAGCAGCTCCGACAGAACTAACTATGGCTACACCTTC
cdr3_aa: CASSSDRTNYGYTF

d_call: TRBD1
clone_size: -
v_call: TRBV10-3
j_call: TRBJ2-5
cdr3_nt: TGTGCCATCAGTACAGGGGGCGCAAGGGAGACCCAGTACTTC
cdr3_aa: CAISTGGARETQYF

d_call: -
clone_size: -
v_call: TRBV21-1
j_call: TRBJ2-1
cdr3_nt: TGTGCCAGCAGCACCCTTCAGGGGCTCTACAATGAGCAGTTCTTC
cdr3_aa: CASSTLQGLYNEQFF

d_call: TRBD1
clone_size: few
v_call: TRBV28
j_call: TRBJ2-6
cdr3_nt: TGTGCCAGCAGGCGACGGGACAGGGGGTTAGCAGGGGCCAACGTCCTGACTTTC
cdr3_aa: CASRRRDRGLAGANVLTF

d_call: -
clone_size: -
v_call: TRBV3-1/TRBV3-2
j_call: TRBJ1-4
cdr3_nt: TGTGCCAGCAGCCAAGAAGGTACGTCTCAAGACACTCCGAATGAAAAACTGTTTTTT
cdr3_aa: CASSQEGTSQDTPNEKLFF

d_call: -
clone_size: -
v_call: TRBV5-1
j_call: TRBJ1-1
cdr3_nt: TGCGCCAGCAGCTTGGGAGGTGAAGCTTTCTTT
cdr3_aa: CASSLGGEAFF

d_call: TRBD1
clone_size: once
v_call: TRBV6-4
j_call: TRBJ1-6
cdr3_nt: TGTGCCAGCAGGACAGGGGGAAGGCTCCACTTT
cdr3_aa: CASRTGGRLHF

d_call: -
clone_size: -
v_call: TRBV12-3/TRBV12-4
j_call: TRBJ2-5
cdr3_nt: TGTGCCAGCAGTTTAAGAGGTCGTGAGACCCAGTACTTC
cdr3_aa: CASSLRGRETQYF

d_call: -
clone_size: -
v_call: TRBV5-1
j_call: TRBJ2-1
cdr3_nt: TGCGCCAGCAGAATAAGGGACATAGCTTACAATGAGCAGTTCTTC
cdr3_aa: CASRIRDIAYNEQFF

d_call: TRBD1
clone_size: -
v_call: TRBV4-1
j_call: TRBJ1-2
cdr3_nt: TGCGCCAGCAGCCAAGCCGGACAGGGAGGTAGGGGCTACACCTTC
cdr3_aa: CASSQAGQGGRGYTF

d_call: TRBD1
clone_size: -
v_call: TRBV4-3
j_call: TRBJ1-2
cdr3_nt: TGCGCCAGCAGCCGCTGGGGACAGTCGACCTTC
cdr3_aa: CASSRWGQSTF

d_call: -
clone_size: -
v_call: TRBV24-1
j_call: TRBJ1-3
cdr3_nt: TGTGCCACCAGTGATGTGGGGGGACCAACTGGAAACACCATATATTTT
cdr3_aa: CATSDVGGPTGNTIYF

d_call: TRBD1
clone_size: -
v_call: TRBV6-5
j_call: TRBJ1-6
cdr3_nt: TGTGCCAGCAGTTACTCGGGACAGGGTAATAATTCACCCCTCCACTTT
cdr3_aa: CASSYSGQGNNSPLHF

d_call: TRBD1
clone_size: -
v_call: TRBV19
j_call: TRBJ1-5
cdr3_nt: TGTGCCAGTAGTTCCCTCCTGGGACAGACTTATCAGCCCCAGCATTTT
cdr3_aa: CASSSLLGQTYQPQHF

d_call: -
clone_size: -
v_call: TRBV6-5
j_call: TRBJ1-3
cdr3_nt: TGTGCCAGCACCTACCGTTCTGGAAACACCATATATTTT
cdr3_aa: CASTYRSGNTIYF

d_call: TRBD1
clone_size: -
v_call: TRBV19
j_call: TRBJ1-5
cdr3_nt: TGTGCCAGTAGTTATACAGGGGCCAATCAGCCCCAGCATTTT
cdr3_aa: CASSYTGANQPQHF

d_call: TRBD1
clone_size: -
v_call: TRBV27
j_call: TRBJ2-5
cdr3_nt: TGTGCCAGCAGCGCCCGGGACAGAAGATTTCCGACCCAGTACTTC
cdr3_aa: CASSARDRRFPTQYF

d_call: -
clone_size: -
v_call: TRBV5-1
j_call: TRBJ2-2
cdr3_nt: TGCGCCAGCAGCTTTAGGCGGGGCAACACCGGGGAGCTGTTTTTT
cdr3_aa: CASSFRRGNTGELFF

d_call: TRBD2
clone_size: -
v_call: TRBV4-3
j_call: TRBJ2-3
cdr3_nt: TGCGCCAGCAGCCAAGATACTCGGGGGGTTAGCACAGATACGCAGTATTTT
cdr3_aa: CASSQDTRGVSTDTQYF

d_call: -
clone_size: -
v_call: TRBV28
j_call: TRBJ2-3
cdr3_nt: TGTGCCAGCAGTTCCCAGGGGAGCACAGATACGCAGTATTTT
cdr3_aa: CASSSQGSTDTQYF

d_call: -
clone_size: -
v_call: TRBV11-1
j_call: TRBJ1-5
cdr3_nt: TGTGCCAGCAGCCCCGACAGGAATCAGCCCCAGCATTTT
cdr3_aa: CASSPDRNQPQHF

d_call: -
clone_size: -
v_call: TRBV6-6
j_call: TRBJ1-1
cdr3_nt: TGTGCCAGCAGAGCACGGGGGAACACTGAAGCTTTCTTT
cdr3_aa: CASRARGNTEAFF

d_call: -
clone_size: -
v_call: TRBV4-3
j_call: TRBJ2-1
cdr3_nt: TGCGCCAGCAGCCAAGGGGGGGTCCAACCCAGAAATGAGCAGTTCTTC
cdr3_aa: CASSQGGVQPRNEQFF

d_call: -
clone_size: few
v_call: TRBV10-3
j_call: TRBJ1-2
cdr3_nt: TGTGCCATCAGTGAGAGAGAAAGAGGAAACTATGGCTACACCTTC
cdr3_aa: CAISERERGNYGYTF

d_call: TRBD1
clone_size: few
v_call: TRBV7-9
j_call: TRBJ1-6
cdr3_nt: TGTGCCAGCAGCGTCGGGACAGGGCATTCACCCCTCCACTTT
cdr3_aa: CASSVGTGHSPLHF

d_call: -
clone_size: -
v_call: TRBV10-2
j_call: TRBJ2-1
cdr3_nt: TGCGCCAGCAGATTTCCCGGGAGCGATGAGCAGTTCTTC
cdr3_aa: CASRFPGSDEQFF

d_call: -
clone_size: -
v_call: TRBV7-6
j_call: TRBJ2-3
cdr3_nt: TGTGCCAGCAGCTTGTTTAGCGCAGATACGCAGTATTTT
cdr3_aa: CASSLFSADTQYF

d_call: -
clone_size: -
v_call: TRBV7-2
j_call: TRBJ1-2
cdr3_nt: TGTGCCAGCAGCTCCCGGGACACCAACGTGGGCTATGGCTACACCTTC
cdr3_aa: CASSSRDTNVGYGYTF

d_call: -
clone_size: once
v_call: TRBV18
j_call: TRBJ2-1
cdr3_nt: TGTGCCAGCTCACCGGGGGGCAATGAGCAGTTCTTC
cdr3_aa: CASSPGGNEQFF

d_call: -
clone_size: -
v_call: TRBV25-1
j_call: TRBJ2-1
cdr3_nt: TGTGCCAGCAGTCCCGGACAACCCTACAATGAGCAGTTCTTC
cdr3_aa: CASSPGQPYNEQFF

d_call: TRBD2
clone_size: -
v_call: TRBV4-1
j_call: TRBJ2-4
cdr3_nt: TGCGCCAGCAGCCAAGCAGGGCTAGCGGGAGCCAAAAACATTCAGTACTTC
cdr3_aa: CASSQAGLAGAKNIQYF

d_call: TRBD1
clone_size: -
v_call: TRBV7-8
j_call: TRBJ1-1
cdr3_nt: TGTGCCAGCAGCCCTCAACGGACAGGGAACACTGAAGCTTTCTTT
cdr3_aa: CASSPQRTGNTEAFF

d_call: -
clone_size: few
v_call: TRBV19
j_call: TRBJ1-5
cdr3_nt: TGTGCCAGTAGTTCCGGACAGAATCAGCCCCAGCATTTT
cdr3_aa: CASSSGQNQPQHF

d_call: -
clone_size: -
v_call: TRBV3-1/TRBV3-2
j_call: TRBJ1-5
cdr3_nt: TGTGCCAGCAGCCGAAACAGGGTAGATCAGCCCCAGCATTTT
cdr3_aa: CASSRNRVDQPQHF